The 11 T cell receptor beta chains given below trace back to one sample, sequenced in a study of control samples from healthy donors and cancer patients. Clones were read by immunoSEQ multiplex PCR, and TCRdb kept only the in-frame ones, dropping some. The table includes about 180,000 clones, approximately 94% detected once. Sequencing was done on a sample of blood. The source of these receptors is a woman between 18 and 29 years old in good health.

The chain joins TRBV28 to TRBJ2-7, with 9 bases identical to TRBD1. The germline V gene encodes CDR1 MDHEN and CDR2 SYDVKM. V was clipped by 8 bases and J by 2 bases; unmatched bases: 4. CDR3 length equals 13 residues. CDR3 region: CASSNRGPYEQYF. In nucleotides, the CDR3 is TGTGCCAGCTCGAACAGGGGGCCCTACGAGCAGTACTTC. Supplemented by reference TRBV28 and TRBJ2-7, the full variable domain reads DVKVTQSSRYLVKRTGEKVFLECVQDMDHENMFWYRQDPGLGLRLIYFSYDVKMKEKGDIPEGYSVSREKKERFSLILESASTNQTSMYLCASSNRGPYEQYFGPGTRLTVT.

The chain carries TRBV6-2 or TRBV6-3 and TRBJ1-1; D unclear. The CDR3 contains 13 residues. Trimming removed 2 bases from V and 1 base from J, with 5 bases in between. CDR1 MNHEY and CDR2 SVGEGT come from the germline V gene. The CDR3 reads CASSYAGNTEAFF. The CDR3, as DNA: TGTGCCAGCAGTTACGCGGGGAACACTGAAGCTTTCTTT.

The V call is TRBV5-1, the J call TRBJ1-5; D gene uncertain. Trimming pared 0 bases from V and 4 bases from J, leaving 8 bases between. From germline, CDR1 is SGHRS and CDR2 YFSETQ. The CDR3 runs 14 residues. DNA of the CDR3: TGCGCCAGCAGCTTGGGAGGAAGTAATCAGCCCCAGCATTTT. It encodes CASSLGGSNQPQHF.

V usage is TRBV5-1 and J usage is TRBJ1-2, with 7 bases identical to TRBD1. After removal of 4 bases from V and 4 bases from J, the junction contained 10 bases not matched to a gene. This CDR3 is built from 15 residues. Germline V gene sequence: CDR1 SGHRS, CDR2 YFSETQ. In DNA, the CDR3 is TGCGCCAGCAGCCCGGAAGGGGGCGAGATCTATGGCTACACCTTC. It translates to CASSPEGGEIYGYTF.

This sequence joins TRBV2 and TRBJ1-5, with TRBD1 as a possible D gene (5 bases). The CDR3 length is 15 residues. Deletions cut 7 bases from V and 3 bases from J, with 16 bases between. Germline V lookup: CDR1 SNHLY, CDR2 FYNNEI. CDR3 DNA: TGTGCCAGCATACGAGGTACGGGGCCCAATCAGCCCCAGCATTTT. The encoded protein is CASIRGTGPNQPQHF.

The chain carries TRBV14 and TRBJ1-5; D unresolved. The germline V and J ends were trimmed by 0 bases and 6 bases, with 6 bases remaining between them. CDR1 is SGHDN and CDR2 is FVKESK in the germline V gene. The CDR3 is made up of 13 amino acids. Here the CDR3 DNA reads TGTGCCAGCAGCCAAGATCGCGGTCAGCCCCAGCATTTT. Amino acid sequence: CASSQDRGQPQHF.

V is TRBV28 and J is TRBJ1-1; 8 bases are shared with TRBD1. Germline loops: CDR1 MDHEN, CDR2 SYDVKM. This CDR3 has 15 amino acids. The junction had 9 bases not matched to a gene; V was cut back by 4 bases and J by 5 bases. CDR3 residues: CASSSHRGIKTEAFF. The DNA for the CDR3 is TGTGCCAGCAGTTCGCACAGGGGGATTAAGACTGAAGCTTTCTTT.

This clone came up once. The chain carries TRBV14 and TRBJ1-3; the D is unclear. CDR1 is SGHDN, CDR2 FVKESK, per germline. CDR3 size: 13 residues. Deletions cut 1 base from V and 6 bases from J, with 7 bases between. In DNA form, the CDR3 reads TGTGCCAGCAGCCAAGTTGCTGTAAACACCATATATTTT. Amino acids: CASSQVAVNTIYF.

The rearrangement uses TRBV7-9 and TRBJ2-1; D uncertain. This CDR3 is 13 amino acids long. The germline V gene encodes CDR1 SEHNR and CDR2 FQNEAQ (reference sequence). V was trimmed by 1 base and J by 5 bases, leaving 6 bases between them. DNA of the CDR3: TGTGCCAGCAGCTTAGGGAATGACAATGAGCAGTTCTTC. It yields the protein CASSLGNDNEQFF.

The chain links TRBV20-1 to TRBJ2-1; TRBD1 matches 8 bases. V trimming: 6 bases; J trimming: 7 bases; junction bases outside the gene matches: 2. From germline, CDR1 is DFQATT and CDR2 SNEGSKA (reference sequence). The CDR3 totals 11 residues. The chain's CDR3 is CSARQGNEQFF. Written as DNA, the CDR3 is TGCAGTGCCCGACAGGGGAATGAGCAGTTCTTC.

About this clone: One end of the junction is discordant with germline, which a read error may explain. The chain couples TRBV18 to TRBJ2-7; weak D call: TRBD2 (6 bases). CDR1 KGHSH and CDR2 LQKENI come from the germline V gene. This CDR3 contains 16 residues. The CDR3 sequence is CAGSPGYGSVTYEQYF. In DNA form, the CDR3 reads TGTGCCGGCTCACCAGGGTACGGGAGCGTCACCTACGAGCAGTACTTC. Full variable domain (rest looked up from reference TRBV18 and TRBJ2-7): NAGVMQNPRHLVRRRGQEARLRCSPMKGHSHVYWYRQLPEEGLKFMVYLQKENIIDESGMPKERFSAEFPKEGPSILRIQQVVRGDSAAYFCAGSPGYGSVTYEQYFGPGTRLTVT.